This record covers a single TCR beta chain. Sequenced by immunoSEQ multiplex PCR; TCRdb stores in-frame clones only, minus some. The table shows over 400,000 clones, with about 89% occurring only once. These data come from a study of blood T cell repertoires in COVID-19. Input material: peripheral blood. This sequence was found in a woman in her forties or fifties with COVID-19, enrolled during active disease.

The CDR3 here is CASSQYEQLANYGYTF. The CDR3 DNA reads as TGTGCCAGCAGCCAATATGAGCAGCTAGCTAACTATGGCTACACCTTC. The chain is built from TRBV3-1 (or the pseudogene TRBV3-2) and TRBJ1-2; D not certain. This CDR3 comprises 16 residues. Trimming pared 2 bases from V and 0 bases from J, leaving 13 bases between. The germline V gene encodes CDR1 LGHDT and CDR2 YNNKEL (reference sequence).